This entry is about one TCR beta chain. The antigen is not known. With 4 bases clipped from V and 9 bases from J, the junction kept 5 bases outside the gene matches. The germline V gene has CDR1 KGHDR and CDR2 SFDVKD. There are 13 residues in the CDR3. TCRdb redid the calling of the reads with MiXCR, one entry per CDR3 protein. The profile shows 510,000 or so distinct CDR3 sequences, around 27% of them singletons. The sample is drawn from a study of T cell repertoires in cytomegalovirus infection. Overall study results and limits: Dominating the ex vivo response were TCR beta clonotypes that were CMV-specific and HLA-C-restricted.

V is TRBV24-1 and J is TRBJ2-1, with TRBD1 matching over 7 bases. The clonotype was recovered from a human donor in good health (CMV status not recorded). Some clones in this sample may be carry-over from other donors' samples. The specimen sequenced was PBMCs. The CDR3 DNA reads as TGTGCCACCAGTGAGAGGGGGCGCGCTGAGCAGTTCTTC. As protein: CATSERGRAEQFF.